The source of this T cell receptor (beta chain) is a study of T cell repertoires in cytomegalovirus infection. Study overall: CMV infection together with matching HLA type was indicated by public TCR beta signatures.

TCRdb recomputed calls from the reads with MiXCR, one row per CDR3 protein. The table lists about 890,000 distinct CDR3 sequences, approximately 31% of them singletons. This clonotype was seen a handful of times. Its antigen is undetermined. Germline CDR1 is SGHVS and CDR2 is FQNEAQ. This CDR3 region has 16 residues. V was clipped by 5 bases and J by 3 bases; unmatched bases: 10. Here the sequenced sample was cultured CD8+ T cells from PBMCs, taken from culture after CMV antigen stimulation. The source is a human donor in good health (CMV status not recorded). Some clones in this sample may be carry-over from other donors' samples. The J gene is TRBJ2-3, the V gene TRBV7-8; 8 bases line up with TRBD1. The CDR3 reads CASSPGQGGRTDTQYF. In DNA form, the CDR3 reads TGTGCCAGCAGCCCCGGACAGGGTGGTCGGACAGATACGCAGTATTTT.